This T cell receptor beta chain came from a study of blood T cell repertoires in COVID-19. The overall study: In each case, the material was cDNA or gDNA derived from T cells, B-cell-depleted T cells, or PBMCs.

Germline assignment: CDR1 SGHTA and CDR2 FQGNSA. The V and J ends lost 1 base and 5 bases respectively, with 11 bases between them. The CDR3 consists of 14 residues. Authors' methods: Amplification of reference gene primers provided the estimated nucleated cell counts. The protocol was immunoSEQ multiplex PCR, while the TCRdb copy is restricted to in-frame clones and leaves out a portion. D and trimming come from the DNA, and the V and J calls and clone size come from that table. This table holds a few hundred thousand clones, around 90% found once. The specimen sequenced was peripheral blood. The rearrangement links TRBV7-2 to TRBJ2-5; a possible D gene is TRBD2 (6 bases). The TCR originated in a woman in her seventies with active or convalescent COVID-19. CDR3 residues: CASSLGGVTETQYF. In DNA form, the CDR3 reads TGTGCCAGCAGCTTAGGCGGGGTGACGGAGACCCAGTACTTC.